This T cell receptor beta chain was captured in a study of blood T cell repertoires in COVID-19. Germline loops: CDR1 MNHEY, CDR2 SVGAGI. With V trimmed by 5 bases and J by 5 bases, 11 bases remained unmatched. CDR3 length: 15 residues. How the authors handled the data: Reference gene primer amplification in the assay estimated nucleated cell counts. Clones were sequenced by immunoSEQ multiplex PCR, and TCRdb holds only the in-frame ones, with some missing. Clonal size and the V and J genes are those of that table, whereas D and trimming came from the DNA. The sample holds about 170,000 clones, roughly 80% seen once.

Sequenced: peripheral blood. This TCR was sampled from a man in his 60s with acute or convalescent COVID-19. The V gene is TRBV6-5, the J gene TRBJ2-5; 7 positions agree with TRBD1. CDR3 protein: CASSPRGPGVETQYF. DNA for the CDR3: TGTGCCAGCAGTCCGAGGGGGCCAGGGGTTGAGACCCAGTACTTC.